This TCR beta chain was observed in a study of neurological immune-mediated disorders. This clonotype was counted at least ten times. TCRdb fed the 5' RACE reads into MiXCR, producing one record per CDR3 protein. The sample shows tens of thousands of distinct CDR3 sequences, roughly 5% of them seen only once. The germline V gene has CDR1 SGHRS and CDR2 YFSETQ. V gave up 1 base and J gave up 1 base, with 6 bases separating them. This CDR3 region has 15 residues. This receptor was taken from a man younger than 35 in good health. Sequencing was carried out using CD4+ T cells from blood. The chain joins TRBV5-1 to TRBJ2-6; D call uncertain. The CDR3 protein is CASSLLMSGANVLTF. The DNA for the CDR3 is TGCGCCAGCAGCTTGTTGATGTCTGGGGCCAACGTCCTGACTTTC.